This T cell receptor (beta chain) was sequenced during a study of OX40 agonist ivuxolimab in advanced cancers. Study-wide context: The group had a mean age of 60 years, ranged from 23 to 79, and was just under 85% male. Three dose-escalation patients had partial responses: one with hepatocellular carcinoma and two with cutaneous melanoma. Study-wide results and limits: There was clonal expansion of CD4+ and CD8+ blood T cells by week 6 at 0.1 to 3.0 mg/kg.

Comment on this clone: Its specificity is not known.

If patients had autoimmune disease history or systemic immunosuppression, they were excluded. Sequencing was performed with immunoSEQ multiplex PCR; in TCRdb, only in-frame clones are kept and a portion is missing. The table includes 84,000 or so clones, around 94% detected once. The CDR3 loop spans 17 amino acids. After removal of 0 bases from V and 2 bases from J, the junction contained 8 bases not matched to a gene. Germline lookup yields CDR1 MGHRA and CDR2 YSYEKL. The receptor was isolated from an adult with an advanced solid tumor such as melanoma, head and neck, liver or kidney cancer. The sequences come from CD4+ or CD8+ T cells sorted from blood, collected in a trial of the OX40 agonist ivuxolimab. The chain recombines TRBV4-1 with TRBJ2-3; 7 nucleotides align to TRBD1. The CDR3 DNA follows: TGCGCCAGCAGCCAAGATATCGGCACAGGGGTCACAGATACGCAGTATTTT. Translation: CASSQDIGTGVTDTQYF.